The 5 T cell receptor beta chains presented below share a single source sample, sequenced in a study of shared clonotypes between healthy human individuals. The protocol was immunoSEQ multiplex PCR, while the TCRdb copy is restricted to in-frame clones and leaves out a portion. The table lists around 350,000 clones, less than 85% of them singletons. The sequenced sample was memory CD4+ T cells sorted from blood. Subset defined: CD45RA-negative fraction. These receptors were obtained from a man aged 25-45 years in good health.

V gene TRBV11-2 combines with J gene TRBJ1-3; D gene uncertain. With 6 bases removed from V and 2 bases from J, the gap between germline ends came to 11 bases. The CDR3 runs to 14 residues. The germline CDR1 and CDR2 sequences are SGHAT and FQNNGV. CDR3 nucleotide sequence: TGTGCCAGCAGTCCGCTCTCCACTGGAAACACCATATATTTT. Residues: CASSPLSTGNTIYF.

The chain couples TRBV28 to TRBJ2-3; D gene uncertain. The germline V gene has CDR1 MDHEN and CDR2 SYDVKM. Trimming took 7 bases from V and 4 from J, leaving 9 bases between them. The CDR3 covers 12 residues. CDR3 region: CASTSFSDTQYF. In DNA, the CDR3 is TGTGCCAGCACCTCTTTTTCAGATACGCAGTATTTT.

This clone turned up a few times. The CDR3 is CASSSLSSGEQYF. The CDR3 DNA is TGTGCCAGCAGCTCCCTGTCCTCAGGAGAGCAGTACTTC. The chain recombines TRBV13 with TRBJ2-7; D not resolved. V was shortened by 4 bases and J by 7 bases, with 14 bases between the two germline ends. The length of the CDR3 is 13 residues. CDR1 and CDR2 (germline): PRHDT, FYEKMQ (reference sequence).

DNA for the CDR3: TGTGCCAGCTCACCACTTAGGGAGGACAATGAGCAGTTCTTC. Amino acids: CASSPLREDNEQFF. This rearrangement joins TRBV18 to TRBJ2-1; weak D call: TRBD2 (6 bases). The CDR3 extends over 14 amino acids. Trimming took off 1 base at V and 5 bases at J, with 9 bases between the two ends. Germline assignment: CDR1 KGHSH and CDR2 LQKENI.

This chain links TRBV11-2 with TRBJ2-7, with 7 bases aligning to TRBD2. In germline, CDR1 is SGHAT, CDR2 FQNNGV. CDR3 length equals 16 residues. V gave up 6 bases and J gave up 4 bases; unmatched junction bases: 15. Here the CDR3 reads CASRPLRGSKQYEQYF. DNA for the CDR3: TGTGCCAGCAGACCGCTTCGCGGGAGTAAACAGTACGAGCAGTACTTC.